Below, 21 T cell receptor beta chains from the same sample are listed, as sequenced in a study of PD-1 blockade in mismatch repair-deficient tumors (dated by TCRdb to 2015 to 2018). Interpreted using the paper, the time point label stands for: peripheral blood before pembrolizumab. Libraries came from the immunoSEQ multiplex PCR assay. TCRdb took over this immuneACCESS table, retaining in-frame rearrangements with V and J assigned. Such tables are incomplete; in checked studies, under half of the missing clones stem from an unresolved V gene, and the remainder is unexplained. Across this sample there are some 50,000 clones, with around 77% seen only once. Approximately 3.5% of the sample lies in the top ten. The sample here was PBMCs, taken before pembrolizumab treatment. The receptors derive from an adult with mismatch repair-deficient cancer.

The chain couples TRBV28 to TRBJ1-5; D is possibly TRBD1 (6 bases). The germline V gene encodes CDR1 MDHEN and CDR2 SYDVKM. Trimming took 5 bases from V and 5 from J, leaving 19 bases between them. The CDR3 is 16 residues long. The CDR3 sequence: CASSPHVGGADQPQHF. In DNA, the CDR3 is TGTGCCAGCAGTCCCCACGTGGGGGGCGCGGATCAGCCCCAGCATTTT.

This chain uses TRBV19 with TRBJ2-5; D is unclear. The CDR3 runs 14 residues. Deletions cut 1 base from V and 1 base from J, with 7 bases between. Germline assignment: CDR1 LNHDA and CDR2 SQIVND (reference sequence). The CDR3 loop reads CASSIGHFQETQYF. CDR3 coding DNA: TGTGCCAGTAGTATAGGTCATTTCCAAGAGACCCAGTACTTC.

The V gene is TRBV10-2, the J gene TRBJ1-1, with a weak D call TRBD1 (5 bases). CDR1 is WSHSY, CDR2 SAAADI, per germline. V lost 2 bases and J lost 6, with 7 bases in between. The CDR3 covers 12 residues. CDR3 residues: CASSEGGAEAFF. The CDR3 DNA is TGCGCCAGCAGTGAGGGGGGGGCTGAAGCTTTCTTT.

V gene TRBV19 combines with J gene TRBJ2-3; D is ambiguous. The CDR3 contains 16 residues. Germline assignment: CDR1 LNHDA and CDR2 SQIVND (reference sequence). The ends were cut back, 7 bases at V and 3 bases at J, with 20 bases in the middle. In DNA form, the CDR3 reads TGTGCCAGTAAAAAAAAGAAAGGGATGGGGACAGATACGCAGTATTTT. Translation: CASKKKKGMGTDTQYF. Filled out from reference TRBV19 and TRBJ2-3, the complete variable domain reads DGGITQSPKYLFRKEGQNVTLSCEQNLNHDAMYWYRQDPGQGLRLIYYSQIVNDFQKGDIAEGYSVSREKKESFPLTVTSAQKNPTAFYLCASKKKKGMGTDTQYFGPGTRLTVL.

The sample holds a few counts of this clone. This sequence joins TRBV7-9 and TRBJ1-2; D may be TRBD1 (5 bases). The CDR3 runs 17 residues. Germline assignment: CDR1 SEHNR and CDR2 FQNEAQ (reference sequence). V was cut by 5 bases and J by 4 bases, with 23 bases left in between. CDR3 sequence reads: CASSPGGGTDHPYGYTF. The DNA of the CDR3 is TGTGCCAGCAGCCCTGGCGGCGGGACGGATCACCCCTATGGCTACACCTTC.

The V call is TRBV19, the J call TRBJ2-1; 8 nucleotides align to TRBD2. J lost 1 base, V lost 3 bases, and 11 bases had no gene match. This CDR3 has 18 residues. Germline values: CDR1 LNHDA, CDR2 SQIVND (reference sequence). The CDR3 nucleotides read TGTGCCAGTAGTATCCCCCAAGCGGGAGTTGAATCCTACAATGAGCAGTTCTTC. This codes for CASSIPQAGVESYNEQFF.

V is TRBV5-6 and J is TRBJ1-2; D unclear. CDR3 size: 14 residues. The germline CDR1 and CDR2 sequences are SGHDT and YYEEEE. Trimming cost V 5 bases and J 4 bases, with 15 bases left between them. CDR3 sequence (DNA): TGTGCCAGCAGTCTGAGTGGAACCTTCTATGGCTACACCTTC. Its protein product is CASSLSGTFYGYTF. The complete variable domain, with remaining parts taken from reference TRBV5-6 and TRBJ1-2, reads DAGVTQSPTHLIKTRGQQVTLRCSPKSGHDTVSWYQQALGQGPQFIFQYYEEEERQRGNFPDRFSGHQFPNYSSELNVNALLLGDSALYLCASSLSGTFYGYTFGSGTRLTVV.

In its sample, this clone was seen a few times. The gene calls are TRBV7-3 and TRBJ1-1; 7 bases match TRBD1. This CDR3 is 13 amino acids long. Germline V gene data show CDR1 as SGHTA and CDR2 as FQGTGA. The V gene end was trimmed by 5 bases and the J gene end by 2 bases; junction bases not matched to a gene: 2. CDR3 sequence (DNA): TGTGCCAGCAGCCGGGACAGCAACACTGAAGCTTTCTTT. Translating it yields CASSRDSNTEAFF. The full variable domain, its missing parts supplied by reference TRBV7-3 and TRBJ1-1, is GAGVSQTPSNKVTEKGKYVELRCDPISGHTALYWYRQSLGQGPEFLIYFQGTGAADDSGLPNDRFFAVRPEGSVSTLKIQRTERGDSAVYLCASSRDSNTEAFFGQGTRLTVV.

CDR3 sequence (DNA): TGTGCCAGCAGCCCGGGACTAGCGGGAGATACGCAGTATTTT. Amino acids: CASSPGLAGDTQYF. This chain uses TRBV7-3 with TRBJ2-3; TRBD2 aligns across 12 bases. Germline V gives CDR1 SGHTA, CDR2 FQGTGA. Trimming cost V 5 bases and J 5 bases; bases outside gene matches: 2. The CDR3 contains 14 residues. The full variable domain, with the rest looked up from reference TRBV7-3 and TRBJ2-3, is GAGVSQTPSNKVTEKGKYVELRCDPISGHTALYWYRQSLGQGPEFLIYFQGTGAADDSGLPNDRFFAVRPEGSVSTLKIQRTERGDSAVYLCASSPGLAGDTQYFGPGTRLTVL.

The V call is TRBV11-3, the J call TRBJ1-1; D gene uncertain. There are 14 residues in the CDR3. Trimming left V 0 bases short and J 4 bases short, with 9 bases between. Per germline, CDR1 SGHNT and CDR2 YENEEA. CDR3 nucleotide sequence: TGTGCCAGCAGCTTAGAGCGGGAGGGCACTGAAGCTTTCTTT. It yields the protein CASSLEREGTEAFF.

The genes are TRBV10-1 and TRBJ2-2; 9 positions agree with TRBD2. Germline lookup yields CDR1 WNHNN and CDR2 SYGVQD (reference sequence). The J segment lost 6 bases and the V segment lost 3 bases, leaving 17 bases of the junction unmatched. This CDR3 contains 19 residues. The CDR3 sequence is CASSELAGGPLVVSGELFF. DNA of the CDR3: TGCGCCAGCAGTGAATTGGCGGGAGGGCCCTTGGTGGTATCCGGGGAGCTGTTTTTT.

The rearrangement joins TRBV7-2 to TRBJ1-5; possibly TRBD1 for D (6 bases). The CDR3 runs 16 residues. Germline V gene sequence: CDR1 SGHTA, CDR2 FQGNSA. Trimming pared 1 base from V and 1 base from J, leaving 11 bases between. The DNA for the CDR3 is TGTGCCAGCAGCTTAGTCGGGGGGCGAAGCAATCAGCCCCAGCATTTT. This gives the protein CASSLVGGRSNQPQHF.

V and J are TRBV2 and TRBJ1-3; 10 bases fit TRBD1. Per the germline V gene, CDR1 is SNHLY and CDR2 is FYNNEI. The CDR3 contains 17 residues. V was clipped by 5 bases and J by 4 bases; unmatched bases: 11. The CDR3 DNA reads TGTGCCAGCAGTCCCCGGCCGGGACAGGGGAGCGGAAACACCATATATTTT. This sequence encodes CASSPRPGQGSGNTIYF.

The rearrangement uses TRBV7-8 and TRBJ2-7, with 7 bases identical to TRBD1. CDR1 and CDR2 (germline): SGHVS, FQNEAQ. The CDR3 spans 18 residues. J gave up 0 bases and V 0 bases, and 11 bases lay outside the gene matches. CDR3 amino acids: CASSLAWSRTGNSYEQYF. Written as DNA, the CDR3 is TGTGCCAGCAGCTTAGCTTGGTCTCGGACAGGAAACTCCTACGAGCAGTACTTC.

The chain is built from TRBV11-2 and TRBJ1-5; D remains unclear. Germline CDR1 is SGHAT and CDR2 is FQNNGV. Trimming took 0 bases from V and 2 from J, leaving 8 bases between them. The CDR3 spans 15 residues. The CDR3 nucleotides read TGTGCCAGCAGCTTAGATCTCGGAGGCAATCAGCCCCAGCATTTT. Translated, it gives CASSLDLGGNQPQHF. Variable domain in full (rest from reference TRBV11-2 and TRBJ1-5): EAGVAQSPRYKIIEKRQSVAFWCNPISGHATLYWYQQILGQGPKLLIQFQNNGVVDDSQLPKDRFSAERLKGVDSTLKIQPAKLEDSAVYLCASSLDLGGNQPQHFGDGTRLSIL.

This clone is deemed medium-sized (0.01 to 0.1%). The chain carries TRBV7-3 and TRBJ2-3; D possibly corresponds to TRBD2 (7 bases). The CDR3 is 15 residues long. Trimming left V 2 bases short and J 9 bases short, with 18 bases between. Germline V lookup: CDR1 SGHTA, CDR2 FQGTGA. The CDR3, as DNA: TGTGCCAGCAGCTTATCCGCGGGGGCCCCTGGAACGCAGTATTTT. It is translated as CASSLSAGAPGTQYF.

The V gene is TRBV4-1, the J gene TRBJ1-2; D is undetermined. CDR1 MGHRA and CDR2 YSYEKL come from the germline V gene. Trimming pared 4 bases from V and 0 bases from J, leaving 18 bases between. CDR3 length: 17 residues. The CDR3 is CASSLGRTQYTNYGYTF. For the CDR3, the DNA is TGCGCCAGCAGCCTTGGCCGGACCCAATATACTAACTATGGCTACACCTTC.

V is TRBV5-4 and J is TRBJ2-7; D is perhaps TRBD1 (6 bases). Trimming took off 0 bases at V and 4 bases at J, with 14 bases between the two ends. The CDR3 loop spans 15 amino acids. In germline, CDR1 is SGHNT, CDR2 YYREEE (reference sequence). CDR3 DNA sequence: TGTGCCAGCAGCTTGGCCGGACTGGACAGTTACGAGCAGTACTTC. This encodes CASSLAGLDSYEQYF. Together with reference TRBV5-4 and TRBJ2-7, the CDR3 gives the full variable domain: ETGVTQSPTHLIKTRGQQVTLRCSSQSGHNTVSWYQQALGQGPQFIFQYYREEENGRGNFPPRFSGLQFPNYSSELNVNALELDDSALYLCASSLAGLDSYEQYFGPGTRLTVT.

The chain is built from TRBV5-4 and TRBJ1-5; D unclear. Trimming pared 1 base from V and 3 bases from J, leaving 11 bases between. Germline lookup yields CDR1 SGHNT and CDR2 YYREEE (reference sequence). CDR3 length equals 15 residues. The CDR3 loop reads CASSLFSENNQPQHF. The CDR3 bases are TGTGCCAGCAGCTTGTTTTCGGAGAACAATCAGCCCCAGCATTTT.

CDR3 DNA: TGTGCCAGCAGTCCTCACGTACAGGGTGGCACAGATACGCAGTATTTT. Translated, it gives CASSPHVQGGTDTQYF. The chain uses TRBV27 and TRBJ2-3, with a tentative D call TRBD1 (6 bases). The CDR3 is made up of 16 amino acids. V was shortened by 5 bases and J by 1 base, with 16 bases between the two germline ends. Germline CDR1 reads MNHEY; CDR2 reads SMNVEV (reference sequence).

The chain is built from TRBV4-3 and TRBJ2-3, with TRBD1 as a possible D gene (6 bases). From germline, CDR1 is LGHNA and CDR2 YSLEER. Trimming removed 1 base at V and 2 bases at J, with 10 bases between. This CDR3 is 15 amino acids long. In nucleotides, the CDR3 is TGCGCCAGCAGCCAAGCAAACAGGGACACAGATACGCAGTATTTT. Residues: CASSQANRDTDTQYF.